This TCR beta chain comes out of a study of OX40 agonist ivuxolimab in advanced cancers. As concerns this clone: The target antigen is unknown.

The data were produced by immunoSEQ multiplex PCR, yet TCRdb's version contains in-frame clones alone and is incomplete. The table has tens of thousands of clones, approximately 85% seen once. Looked up from germline, CDR1 is MNHNS and CDR2 is SASEGT. The CDR3 sequence is 15 residues long. Trimming took 3 bases from V and 9 from J; bases not matched to a gene: 6. Study results and caveats: Low normalized T-cell clonal expansion also characterized some of the nonresponders.

This TCR derives from an adult with an advanced solid tumor such as melanoma, head and neck, liver or kidney cancer. The source was CD4+ or CD8+ T cells sorted from blood, collected in a trial of the OX40 agonist ivuxolimab. The rearrangement links TRBV6-1 to TRBJ1-6, with 9 bases aligning to TRBD1. The CDR3 sequence is CASSDPGQGISPLHF. The CDR3 DNA reads TGTGCCAGCAGTGATCCTGGACAGGGGATTTCACCCCTCCACTTT.